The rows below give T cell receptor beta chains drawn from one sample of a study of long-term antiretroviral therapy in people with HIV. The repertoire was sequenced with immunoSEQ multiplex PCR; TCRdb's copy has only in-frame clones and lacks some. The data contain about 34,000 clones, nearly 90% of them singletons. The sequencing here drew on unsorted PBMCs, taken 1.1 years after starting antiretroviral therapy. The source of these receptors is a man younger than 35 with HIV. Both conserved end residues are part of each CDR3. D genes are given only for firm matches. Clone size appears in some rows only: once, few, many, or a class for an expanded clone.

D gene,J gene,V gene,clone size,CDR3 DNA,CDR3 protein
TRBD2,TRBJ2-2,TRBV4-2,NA,TGTGCCAGCAGCCAAGATTGGCTAGCGGGGCTGAACACCGGGGAGCTGTTTTTT,CASSQDWLAGLNTGELFF
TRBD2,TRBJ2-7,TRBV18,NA,TGTGCCAGCTCACCCCCGGGACTAGATTACGAGCAGTACTTC,CASSPPGLDYEQYF
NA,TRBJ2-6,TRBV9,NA,TGTGCCAGCAGCCCGCACCCAGCTCTGGGGGCCAACGTCCTGACTTTC,CASSPHPALGANVLTF
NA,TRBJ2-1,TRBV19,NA,TGTGCCAGTAGTATCCAGGCCAATGAGCAGTTCTTC,CASSIQANEQFF
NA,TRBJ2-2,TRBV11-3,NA,TGTGCCAGCAGCGAGTCCGCGGGAACCGGGGAGCTGTTTTTT,CASSESAGTGELFF
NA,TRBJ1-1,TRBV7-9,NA,TGTGCCAGCAGTCTTACAGTGAACACTGAAGCTTTCTTT,CASSLTVNTEAFF
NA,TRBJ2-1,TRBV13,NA,TGTGCCAGCAGCTTAGGATTTGGGGGGAGCTCCTACAATGAGCAGTTCTTC,CASSLGFGGSSYNEQFF
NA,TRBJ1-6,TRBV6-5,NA,TGTGCCAGCAGAGGGACGAGCTCACCCCTCCACTTT,CASRGTSSPLHF
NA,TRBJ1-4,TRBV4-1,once,TGCGCCAGCCGCAATGAAAAACTGTTTTTT,CASRNEKLFF
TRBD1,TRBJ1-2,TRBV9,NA,TGTGCCAGCAGCCTCAGGACAGGCCTCAAGGGGGGCTACACCTTC,CASSLRTGLKGGYTF
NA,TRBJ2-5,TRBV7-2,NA,TGTGCCAGCAGCTTAGCGGGGCGGGACTGGGAGACCCAGTACTTC,CASSLAGRDWETQYF
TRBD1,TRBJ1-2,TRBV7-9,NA,TGTGCCAGCAGCCCCGACAGGGTGCTACTCACCTTC,CASSPDRVLLTF
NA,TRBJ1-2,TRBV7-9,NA,TGTGCCAGCAGCACCTGGTTGAAGGGGAGGGGTTATGGCTACACCTTC,CASSTWLKGRGYGYTF
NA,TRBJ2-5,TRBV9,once,TGTGCCAGCAGCGTAGCTGAGGGAGGCCAGTACTTC,CASSVAEGGQYF
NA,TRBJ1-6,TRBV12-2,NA,TGTGCAAGGGTCCTCGTTAATGGAGGGGATAATTCACCCCTCCACTTT,CARVLVNGGDNSPLHF
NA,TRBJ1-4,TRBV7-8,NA,TGTGCCAGCAGCGCCGGCCTTGCAACTAATGAAAAACTGTTTTTT,CASSAGLATNEKLFF
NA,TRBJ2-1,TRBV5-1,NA,TGCGCCAGCAGCTCAGGCCGGACGGAGTTCTTC,CASSSGRTEFF
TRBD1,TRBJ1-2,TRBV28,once,TGTGCCAGCAGTTTATCAATGGGGACAGGGGTAGTCTATGGCTACACCTTC,CASSLSMGTGVVYGYTF
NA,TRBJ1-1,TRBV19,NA,TGTGCCAGTAACCCGGACAGAAACACTGAAGCTTTCTTT,CASNPDRNTEAFF
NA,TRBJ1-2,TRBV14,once,TGTGCCAGCAGCCAAGACAGGGTCAACTATGGCTACACCTTC,CASSQDRVNYGYTF
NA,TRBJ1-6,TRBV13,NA,TGTGCCAGCAGCTTCAAGGGCCCGAATTCACCCCTCCACTTT,CASSFKGPNSPLHF
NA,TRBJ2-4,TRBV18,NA,TGTGCCAGCTCACCACCGGGAGCGGCCAAAAACATTCAGTACTTC,CASSPPGAAKNIQYF
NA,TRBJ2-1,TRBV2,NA,TGTGCCAGCAGTGGAGGGGGGGTGGTACGCCCATTGGATGACAATGAGCAGTTCTTC,CASSGGGVVRPLDDNEQFF
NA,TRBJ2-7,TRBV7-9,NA,TGTGCCAGCAGCTTAGGGACAGTTGGCTACGAGCAGTACTTC,CASSLGTVGYEQYF
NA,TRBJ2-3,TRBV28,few,TGTGCCAGCACCCTTCAGGGGGGACCTGGCACAGATACGCAGTATTTT,CASTLQGGPGTDTQYF
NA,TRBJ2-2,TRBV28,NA,TGTGCCAGCAGCCCTCCCGGGGGATTAAGCACCGGGGAGCTGTTTTTT,CASSPPGGLSTGELFF
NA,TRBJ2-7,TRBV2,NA,TGTGCCAGCAGTGAATGGCAGGGCTACGAGCAGTACTTC,CASSEWQGYEQYF
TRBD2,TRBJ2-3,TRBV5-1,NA,TGCGCCACCTCAGCGGGGGGCACAGATACGCAGTATTTT,CATSAGGTDTQYF
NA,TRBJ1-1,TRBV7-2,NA,TGTGCCAGCAGCTTAGAGGAATCTCATGAAGCTTTCTTT,CASSLEESHEAFF